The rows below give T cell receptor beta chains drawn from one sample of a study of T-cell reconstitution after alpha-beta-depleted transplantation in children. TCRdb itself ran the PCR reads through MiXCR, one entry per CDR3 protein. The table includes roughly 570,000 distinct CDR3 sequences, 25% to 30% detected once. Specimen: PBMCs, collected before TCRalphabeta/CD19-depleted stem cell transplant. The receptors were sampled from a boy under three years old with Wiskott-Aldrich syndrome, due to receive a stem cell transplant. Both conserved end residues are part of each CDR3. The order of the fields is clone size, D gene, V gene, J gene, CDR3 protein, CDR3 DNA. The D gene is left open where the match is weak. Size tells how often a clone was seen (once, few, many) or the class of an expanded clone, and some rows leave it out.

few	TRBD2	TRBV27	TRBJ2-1	CASSTSTSGRAYTVYEQFF	TGTGCCAGCAGTACATCGACTAGCGGGAGGGCTTATACGGTCTATGAGCAGTTCTTC
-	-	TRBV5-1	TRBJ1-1	CASSLVFRRPDTEAFF	TGCGCCAGCAGCTTGGTTTTTCGCAGGCCGGACACTGAAGCTTTCTTT
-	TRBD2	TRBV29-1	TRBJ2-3	CSVGGSGSTDTQYF	TGCAGCGTTGGGGGTAGCGGGAGCACAGATACGCAGTATTTT
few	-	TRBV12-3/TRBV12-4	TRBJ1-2	CASSKYSNGYTF	TGTGCCAGCAGTAAATACAGCAATGGCTACACCTTC
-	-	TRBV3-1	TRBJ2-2	CAGSPNSAGELFF	TGTGCCGGCAGCCCAAATTCGGCTGGGGAGCTGTTTTTT
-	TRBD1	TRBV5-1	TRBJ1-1	CAAKGAGEKAFF	TGCGCCGCAAAGGGGGCAGGGGAAAAAGCTTTCTTT
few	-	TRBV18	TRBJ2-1	CASSPYSSVNEQFF	TGTGCCAGCTCACCCTACTCTAGCGTTAATGAGCAGTTCTTC
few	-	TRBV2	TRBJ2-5	CASSERGGTQYF	TGTGCCAGCAGTGAGAGAGGGGGAACCCAGTACTTC
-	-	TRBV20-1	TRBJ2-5	CSARGRGMRETQYF	TGCAGTGCTAGAGGGCGTGGGATGAGGGAGACCCAGTACTTC
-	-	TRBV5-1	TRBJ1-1	CASSFSTARGATEAFF	TGCGCCAGCAGCTTCTCGACAGCGAGGGGAGCCACTGAAGCTTTCTTT
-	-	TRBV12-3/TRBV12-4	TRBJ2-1	CASMGNSYNEQFF	TGTGCCAGCATGGGGAACTCCTACAATGAGCAGTTCTTC
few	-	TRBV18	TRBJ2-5	CASSPRARDYEVETQYF	TGTGCCAGCTCACCACGGGCTCGGGATTATGAGGTGGAGACCCAGTACTTC
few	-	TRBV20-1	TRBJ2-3	CTLSGGSTDTQYF	TGCACTCTAAGCGGAGGGAGCACAGATACGCAGTATTTT
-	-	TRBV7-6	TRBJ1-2	CASSLTGREHGYTF	TGTGCCAGCAGCCTAACGGGGAGGGAGCATGGCTACACCTTC
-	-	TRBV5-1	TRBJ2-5	CASSLGADSSLQETQYF	TGCGCCAGCAGCTTGGGAGCGGACAGCAGCCTTCAAGAGACCCAGTACTTC
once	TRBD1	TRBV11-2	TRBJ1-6	CASSLDYSGQVNSPLHF	TGTGCCAGCAGCTTAGATTATTCGGGACAGGTTAATTCACCCCTCCACTTT
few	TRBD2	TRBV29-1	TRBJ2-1	CSVRPGLAGGPVNEQFF	TGCAGCGTTCGCCCGGGACTAGCGGGAGGGCCCGTCAATGAGCAGTTCTTC
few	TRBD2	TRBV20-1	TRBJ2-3	CSASPLSGRSADTQYF	TGCAGTGCTAGCCCCCTTAGCGGGAGGTCCGCAGATACGCAGTATTTT
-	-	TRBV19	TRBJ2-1	CASRWPSHNEQFF	TGTGCCAGTAGGTGGCCTTCTCACAATGAGCAGTTCTTC
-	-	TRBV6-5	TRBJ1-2	CASSLELEGTGDYGYTF	TGTGCCAGCAGCCTCGAGTTAGAAGGGACGGGGGACTATGGCTACACCTTC
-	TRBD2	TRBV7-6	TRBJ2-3	CASSKRLLAGGDTQYF	TGTGCCAGCAGCAAACGCCTACTAGCGGGAGGGGATACGCAGTATTTT
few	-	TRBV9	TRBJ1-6	CASSWGVRSPLHF	TGTGCCAGCAGCTGGGGGGTGAGATCACCCCTCCACTTT
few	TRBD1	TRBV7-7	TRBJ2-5	CASSGTDRAVGQETQYF	TGTGCCAGCAGCGGAACGGACAGGGCGGTAGGCCAAGAGACCCAGTACTTC
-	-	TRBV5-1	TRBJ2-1	CASSGDLGGNEQFF	TGCGCCAGCAGCGGGGACCTCGGCGGCAATGAGCAGTTCTTC
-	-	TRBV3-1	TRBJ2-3	CASSQERRLYTQYF	TGTGCCAGCAGCCAAGAACGTAGACTGTATACGCAGTATTTT
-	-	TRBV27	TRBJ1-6	CASSPRWWHPNSPLHF	TGTGCCAGCAGTCCTCGATGGTGGCACCCCAATTCACCCCTCCACTTT
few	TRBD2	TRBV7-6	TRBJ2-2	CASSPWTSGRKKNTGELFF	TGTGCCAGCAGCCCATGGACTAGCGGGAGGAAAAAGAACACCGGGGAGCTGTTTTTT
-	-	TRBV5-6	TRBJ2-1	CASSLSRTSYNEQFF	TGTGCCAGCAGCTTATCCAGGACCTCCTACAATGAGCAGTTCTTC
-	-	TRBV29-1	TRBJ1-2	CSVDQATDTF	TGCAGCGTTGATCAGGCGACTGACACCTTC
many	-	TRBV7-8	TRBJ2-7	CASMIRSGYPYEQYF	TGTGCCAGCATGATAAGGTCAGGTTACCCCTACGAGCAGTACTTC
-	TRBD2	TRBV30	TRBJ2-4	CAWSRLAEKKNIQYF	TGTGCCTGGAGCAGACTAGCGGAGAAGAAAAACATTCAGTACTTC
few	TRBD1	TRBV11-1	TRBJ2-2	CASSLKGAGQGNTGELFF	TGTGCCAGCAGCTTAAAGGGAGCCGGACAGGGGAACACCGGGGAGCTGTTTTTT
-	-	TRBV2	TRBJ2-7	CASSELSYEQYF	TGTGCCAGCAGTGAGCTGTCCTACGAGCAGTACTTC
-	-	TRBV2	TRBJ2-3	CASRGEPDTQYF	TGTGCCAGCAGAGGAGAACCAGATACGCAGTATTTT
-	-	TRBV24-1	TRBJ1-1	CATSQQGRSEAFF	TGTGCCACCAGTCAACAGGGAAGGTCTGAAGCTTTCTTT